This paragraph covers one TCR beta chain sequence. Its antigen is unidentified. At the DNA level, this CDR3 is encoded by other sequences in the same sample as well. These data come from a study of radiotherapy plus CTLA-4 blockade in lung cancer. Study-wide context: In around 17% of patients, objective responses were seen; 31% had disease control.

Data came from immunoSEQ multiplex PCR; TCRdb stores just in-frame clones and leaves some out. The sample lists roughly 120,000 clones, around 84% seen once, with about 3.3% in the top ten. Regarding the study as a whole: In blood, after radiotherapy plus ipilimumab, tumor-derived TCR clones expanded. Best predicting response, reportedly, were early blood T cell clone dynamics, with interferon-beta.

Participants had chemo-refractory metastatic non-small-cell lung cancer and were treated with focal radiation plus ipilimumab CTLA-4 blockade. The CDR3 contains 18 residues. V was shortened by 5 bases and J by 8 bases, with 29 bases between the two germline ends. CDR1 and CDR2 from the germline V gene are SGHTA and FQGTGA. The sequenced sample was peripheral blood, obtained from a patient treated with radiotherapy plus ipilimumab. The receptor's source is a human donor with non-small cell lung cancer that progressed on radiotherapy plus ipilimumab. Some clones in this sample may be carry-over from other donors' samples. J is TRBJ2-3 and V is TRBV7-3, with D perhaps matching TRBD2 (5 bases). In DNA, the CDR3 is TGTGCCAGCAGCGATAATTTAGGAGTCAGATGGGAACGGGGTACGCAGTATTTT. Protein sequence: CASSDNLGVRWERGTQYF.